Below are 19 T cell receptor beta chains sequenced from a single sample in a study of blood T cell repertoires in COVID-19. Generated by immunoSEQ multiplex PCR, the TCRdb table keeps only in-frame clones and is missing some. This table has 250,000 to 300,000 clones, about 89% appearing once. The sample taken for sequencing was PBMCs or T cells enriched from blood (not recorded which). These TCRs come from a man in his forties who had recovered from COVID-19.

The rearrangement links TRBV12-3 or TRBV12-4 to TRBJ2-1, with D maybe TRBD2 (7 bases). Trimming removed 8 bases from V and 12 bases from J, with 17 bases in between. This CDR3 is 12 amino acids long. CDR3 bases: TGTGCCAGCCAACAGGGCCGGGAGGCGCAGTTCTTC. It yields the protein CASQQGREAQFF.

The chain is built from TRBV28 and TRBJ1-6; 11 nucleotides agree with TRBD1. From germline, CDR1 is MDHEN and CDR2 SYDVKM. This CDR3 contains 17 residues. The J segment lost 9 bases and the V segment lost 4 bases, leaving 11 bases of the junction unmatched. This CDR3 reads CASSSGQGGLFSSPLHF. The CDR3 bases are TGTGCCAGCAGTTCGGGACAGGGGGGCCTCTTCTCTTCACCCCTCCACTTT.

The V and J genes are TRBV29-1 and TRBJ1-1; unclear D gene. The germline V gene encodes CDR1 SQVTM and CDR2 ANQGSEA. This CDR3 spans 14 amino acids. V was trimmed by 4 bases and J by 6 bases, leaving 18 bases between them. CDR3 sequence reads: CSVVVSGMSPEAFF. DNA for the CDR3: TGCAGCGTTGTAGTATCGGGTATGAGCCCTGAAGCTTTCTTT.

This sequence joins TRBV5-1 and TRBJ2-7, with 11 bases that match TRBD1. V trimming: 4 bases; J trimming: 4 bases; junction bases outside the gene matches: 4. In germline, CDR1 is SGHRS, CDR2 YFSETQ. The CDR3 sequence is 14 residues long. The CDR3 loop is CASSPGTGGYEQYF. The CDR3 region has the DNA TGCGCCAGCAGCCCCGGGACAGGGGGGTACGAGCAGTACTTC.

The chain is built from TRBV7-9 and TRBJ1-5, with a weak D call TRBD1 (6 bases). Per the germline V gene, CDR1 is SEHNR and CDR2 is FQNEAQ (reference sequence). The V and J ends lost 1 base and 6 bases respectively, with 13 bases between them. The CDR3 loop spans 15 amino acids. CDR3 loop: CASSLGGGRAQPQHF. DNA of the CDR3: TGTGCCAGCAGCTTAGGGGGGGGCAGGGCTCAGCCCCAGCATTTT.

The genes are TRBV7-3 and TRBJ2-5; 14 bases map to TRBD2. The CDR3 is 15 residues long. Germline trimming cut 5 bases from V and 5 bases from J; bases unmatched to any gene: 4. Germline V gene data show CDR1 as SGHTA and CDR2 as FQGTGA. The CDR3 here is CASSQGLAGVETQYF. CDR3 in DNA: TGTGCCAGCAGCCAGGGACTAGCGGGAGTCGAGACCCAGTACTTC.

The chain joins TRBV27 to TRBJ2-3; possible D gene TRBD1, 7 bases. The V gene's germline CDR1 is MNHEY and CDR2 SMNVEV (reference sequence). This CDR3 spans 15 amino acids. Trimming took off 5 bases at V and 4 bases at J, with 16 bases between the two ends. The CDR3 reads CASSRAQGGPDTQYF. The CDR3 DNA is TGTGCCAGCAGTCGTGCCCAGGGGGGACCAGATACGCAGTATTTT.

Written as DNA, the CDR3 is TGTGCCAGCTCACCGGCGGGCACTGAAGCTTTCTTT. It encodes CASSPAGTEAFF. V and J are TRBV18 and TRBJ1-1; no firm D call. The CDR3 extends over 12 amino acids. CDR1 and CDR2 from the germline V gene are KGHSH and LQKENI. The V end was cut by 3 bases, the J end by 4 bases, with 6 bases between.

The CDR3 DNA reads as TGCGCCAGCAGTGTTGCGGGGGCGTCTGGAAACACCATATATTTT. Its translation: CASSVAGASGNTIYF. The chain recombines TRBV10-2 with TRBJ1-3; possible D gene TRBD1, 6 bases. Germline CDR1 reads WSHSY; CDR2 reads SAAADI. CDR3 length: 15 residues. Trimming shortened V by 4 bases and J by 1 base, and 11 bases separated the two germline ends.

This clone was seen repeatedly, ten times or more. V usage is TRBV7-6 and J usage is TRBJ2-2, with a weak D call TRBD1 (5 bases). The CDR3 contains 12 residues. Between the trimmed V and J ends, which lost 7 bases and 3 bases, there was a span of 6 bases. Germline CDR1 reads SGHVS; CDR2 reads FNYEAQ. As DNA, the CDR3 is TGTGCCAGCATGACAGACACCGGGGAGCTGTTTTTT. Translation: CASMTDTGELFF.

This chain connects TRBV28 to TRBJ1-2; 8 nucleotides match TRBD1. V gave up 6 bases and J gave up 5 bases; unmatched junction bases: 8. The CDR3 is made up of 14 amino acids. Germline V CDR1 and CDR2: MDHEN, SYDVKM. The CDR3 region has the DNA TGTGCCAGCAGCTTCGACAGGGGTGTTTATGGCTACACCTTC. Its translation: CASSFDRGVYGYTF.

V gene TRBV6-5 combines with J gene TRBJ2-7; possible D gene TRBD1, 5 bases. Germline V gene data show CDR1 as MNHEY and CDR2 as SVGAGI. Trimming took 6 bases from V and 3 from J, leaving 9 bases between them. The CDR3 has 12 amino acids. CDR3 sequence reads: CASSTQGYEQYF. The CDR3 region has the DNA TGTGCCAGCAGCACGCAGGGCTACGAGCAGTACTTC.

This chain joins TRBV12-5 and TRBJ2-6; 8 nucleotides line up with TRBD1. Losses at the gene ends were 2 bases for V and 2 bases for J; bases not matched to a gene: 8. Per germline, CDR1 LGHNT and CDR2 FRNRAP. The CDR3 has 18 amino acids. For the CDR3, the DNA is TGTGCTAGTGGTTTGTCACTGGACAGGGCCGCTGGGGCCAACGTCCTGACTTTC. Encoded protein: CASGLSLDRAAGANVLTF.

In this sample, this clone turned up a few times. This CDR3 is also generated by other DNA sequences in the sample. V and J are TRBV11-2 and TRBJ2-1, with 8 bases that match TRBD2. V lost 1 base and J lost 3; bases outside the gene matches: 2. The CDR3 contains 15 residues. The germline V gene encodes CDR1 SGHAT and CDR2 FQNNGV. The CDR3 DNA follows: TGTGCCAGCAGCTTAGGACTAGCGAACTACAATGAGCAGTTCTTC. This codes for CASSLGLANYNEQFF. Filled out from reference TRBV11-2 and TRBJ2-1, the complete variable domain reads EAGVAQSPRYKIIEKRQSVAFWCNPISGHATLYWYQQILGQGPKLLIQFQNNGVVDDSQLPKDRFSAERLKGVDSTLKIQPAKLEDSAVYLCASSLGLANYNEQFFGPGTRLTVL.

The chain uses TRBV5-4 and TRBJ2-5; D unresolved. Trimming pared 4 bases from V and 5 bases from J, leaving 15 bases between. Germline V gives CDR1 SGHNT, CDR2 YYREEE (reference sequence). This CDR3 comprises 14 residues. The CDR3 bases are TGTGCCAGCAGCCAAGTAAAGGAGAGGGAGACCCAGTACTTC. Its protein is CASSQVKERETQYF.

The chain links TRBV28 to TRBJ2-7, with TRBD2 identical over 7 bases. This CDR3 comprises 19 residues. Losses at the gene ends were 1 base for V and 1 base for J; bases not matched to a gene: 16. CDR1 is MDHEN and CDR2 is SYDVKM in the germline V gene. The CDR3 coding sequence is TGTGCCAGCAGTTTATTATTACGACGGGCGGGAGTCTCATCCTACGAGCAGTACTTC. Residues: CASSLLLRRAGVSSYEQYF.

The chain joins TRBV28 to TRBJ2-7, with 13 bases matching TRBD2. In germline, CDR1 is MDHEN, CDR2 SYDVKM. This CDR3 has 17 amino acids. Trimming at V came to 3 bases and at J to 1 base, leaving 6 bases not matched to a gene. This CDR3 reads CASSFGLAGEGSYEQYF. The CDR3 DNA follows: TGTGCCAGCAGTTTCGGACTAGCGGGAGAGGGGTCCTACGAGCAGTACTTC. Combining the CDR3 with reference TRBV28 and TRBJ2-7 gives the whole variable domain DVKVTQSSRYLVKRTGEKVFLECVQDMDHENMFWYRQDPGLGLRLIYFSYDVKMKEKGDIPEGYSVSREKKERFSLILESASTNQTSMYLCASSFGLAGEGSYEQYFGPGTRLTVT.

On this clone: A much larger clone is a single base away; this may be a read error. The gene calls are TRBV9 and TRBJ1-4; 8 bases are a match to TRBD1. There are 14 residues in the CDR3. Germline loops: CDR1 SGDLS, CDR2 YYNGEE. Trimming removed 4 bases from V and 4 bases from J; junction bases left unmatched: 3. This CDR3 is CASSPDRDNEKLFF. CDR3 DNA: TGTGCCAGCAGCCCGGACAGGGATAATGAAAAACTGTTTTTT.

The rearrangement joins TRBV5-3 to TRBJ1-4; D uncertain. TRBV5-3 qualifies as an ORF whose function is uncertain. Between the trimmed V and J ends, which lost 0 bases and 7 bases, there was a span of 19 bases. CDR3 size: 17 residues. The DNA of the CDR3 is TGTGCCAGAAGCTTGGATCGGGGATCGGGCAATAGTGAAAAACTGTTTTTT. It specifies CARSLDRGSGNSEKLFF.